The 13 T cell receptor beta chains in this list originate from one sample, sequenced in a study of T cell responses to AZD1222 COVID-19 vaccine. The protocol was immunoSEQ multiplex PCR, while the TCRdb copy is restricted to in-frame clones and leaves out a portion. The sample includes 85,000 to 90,000 clones, about 92% of them seen just once. The sample was peripheral blood, taken 28 days after the second AZD1222 dose. These receptors all come from an adult who received the AZD1222 COVID-19 vaccine.

The V and J genes are TRBV27 and TRBJ2-5; 8 bases align to TRBD2. This CDR3 has 13 amino acids. Germline lookup yields CDR1 MNHEY and CDR2 SMNVEV (reference sequence). V lost 10 bases and J lost 5; bases outside the gene matches: 9. CDR3 loop: CATATGGAETQYF. The CDR3 DNA is TGTGCCACCGCTACCGGGGGGGCGGAGACCCAGTACTTC.

V usage is TRBV7-9 and J usage is TRBJ1-3; D uncertain. Germline V gene data show CDR1 as SEHNR and CDR2 as FQNEAQ (reference sequence). This CDR3 has 13 amino acids. V was cut by 9 bases and J by 0 bases, with 9 bases left in between. The CDR3 sequence is CASFPPSGNTIYF. In DNA, the CDR3 is TGTGCCAGTTTCCCGCCCTCTGGAAACACCATATATTTT.

V and J are TRBV10-3 and TRBJ1-1; the D is unclear. There are 14 residues in the CDR3. V was shortened by 6 bases and J by 0 bases, with 11 bases between the two germline ends. Germline loops: CDR1 ENHRY, CDR2 SYGVKD. The CDR3 reads CAIRAVKLNTEAFF. DNA for the CDR3: TGTGCCATCAGAGCGGTGAAGTTGAACACTGAAGCTTTCTTT.

V usage is TRBV7-9 and J usage is TRBJ1-2; 9 nucleotides agree with TRBD1. The CDR3 consists of 15 residues. Germline V gene data show CDR1 as SEHNR and CDR2 as FQNEAQ (reference sequence). With 5 bases clipped from V and 3 bases from J, the junction kept 7 bases outside the gene matches. Written as DNA, the CDR3 is TGTGCCAGCAGCATGTGGGACAGGGAGGACTATGGCTACACCTTC. It is translated as CASSMWDREDYGYTF.

This chain connects TRBV5-5 to TRBJ1-3; possibly TRBD1 for D (5 bases). The germline V gene has CDR1 SGHKS and CDR2 YYEKEE (reference sequence). V lost 4 bases and J lost 0, with 17 bases in between. This CDR3 contains 17 residues. The DNA of the CDR3 is TGTGCCAGCAGCATTATAGGGACTTCCCGCTCTGGAAACACCATATATTTT. It codes for CASSIIGTSRSGNTIYF.

V and J are TRBV19 and TRBJ2-7, with 9 positions matching TRBD2. CDR1 and CDR2 from the germline V gene are LNHDA and SQIVND (reference sequence). V lost 3 bases and J lost 2; bases outside the gene matches: 2. This CDR3 contains 14 residues. The CDR3 loop is CASSISGGTYEQYF. The CDR3 DNA sequence: TGTGCCAGTAGTATCAGCGGGGGGACCTACGAGCAGTACTTC. Combining the CDR3 with reference TRBV19 and TRBJ2-7 gives the whole variable domain DGGITQSPKYLFRKEGQNVTLSCEQNLNHDAMYWYRQDPGQGLRLIYYSQIVNDFQKGDIAEGYSVSREKKESFPLTVTSAQKNPTAFYLCASSISGGTYEQYFGPGTRLTVT.

As to this clone: The junction departs from germline at one end; a sequencing error may be responsible. The CDR3: CASSPGTANTEAFF. As DNA, the CDR3 is TGTGCTAGCAGCCCCGGGACAGCTAACACTGAAGCTTTCTTT. V is TRBV7-7 and J is TRBJ1-1; 7 bases map to TRBD1. Per the germline V gene, CDR1 is SSHAT and CDR2 is FNYEAQ (reference sequence). The CDR3 is made up of 14 amino acids. Full variable domain (remainder filled in from reference TRBV7-7 and TRBJ1-1): GAGVSQSPRYKVTKRGQDVTLRCDPISSHATLYWYQQALGQGPEFLTYFNYEAQPDKSGLPSDRFSAERPEGSISTLTIQRTEQRDSAMYRCASSPGTANTEAFFGQGTRLTVV.

The gene calls are TRBV7-3 and TRBJ2-5; 8 bases map to TRBD1. Trimming cost V 5 bases and J 3 bases; bases outside gene matches: 5. Per germline, CDR1 SGHTA and CDR2 FQGTGA. This CDR3 has 14 amino acids. The CDR3 DNA follows: TGTGCCAGCAGCCTCGGACAGGGAGAAGAGACCCAGTACTTC. Translation gives CASSLGQGEETQYF.

The genes are TRBV18 and TRBJ1-1, with no clear D. The CDR3 consists of 13 residues. Germline assignment: CDR1 KGHSH and CDR2 LQKENI. V gave up 4 bases and J gave up 8 bases, with 14 bases separating them. The CDR3 DNA is TGTGCCAGCTCACAATGGGTCTCTGTGGAAGCTTTCTTT. Amino acids: CASSQWVSVEAFF. The entire variable domain, with the rest obtained from reference TRBV18 and TRBJ1-1, is as follows: NAGVMQNPRHLVRRRGQEARLRCSPMKGHSHVYWYRQLPEEGLKFMVYLQKENIIDESGMPKERFSAEFPKEGPSILRIQQVVRGDSAAYFCASSQWVSVEAFFGQGTRLTVV.

This chain uses TRBV7-9 with TRBJ2-1; D tentatively reads TRBD1 or TRBD2 (5 bases each). The V gene lost 6 bases and the J gene lost 7 bases, with 13 bases spanning the gap. This CDR3 has 13 residues. From germline, CDR1 is SEHNR and CDR2 FQNEAQ (reference sequence). The CDR3 here is CASRPGTRNEQFF. In nucleotides, the CDR3 is TGTGCCAGCAGACCTGGGACGAGGAATGAGCAGTTCTTC.

The chain combines TRBV15 with TRBJ1-6; tentative D call: TRBD1 (5 bases). Between the trimmed V and J ends, which lost 2 bases and 9 bases, there was a span of 14 bases. Per the germline V gene, CDR1 is LNHNV and CDR2 is YYDKDF (reference sequence). This CDR3 has 15 residues. In nucleotides, the CDR3 is TGTGCCACCAGCAGAACTCGGGACCCCATTTCACCCCTCCACTTT. Protein sequence: CATSRTRDPISPLHF.

The V gene is TRBV5-6, the J gene TRBJ2-7; D not resolved. The V end lost 1 base, the J end lost 6 bases, and 8 bases lay between the germline ends. This CDR3 is 12 amino acids long. The V gene's germline CDR1 is SGHDT and CDR2 YYEEEE. CDR3 sequence reads: CASSLPPLEQYF. The CDR3 DNA sequence: TGTGCCAGCAGCTTGCCCCCCCTCGAGCAGTACTTC.

This chain connects TRBV12-5 to TRBJ2-1, with D unresolved. V was shortened by 5 bases and J by 12 bases, with 11 bases between the two germline ends. The CDR3 runs 11 residues. Germline CDR1 and CDR2: LGHNT and FRNRAP. CDR3 protein: CASGVQVWQFF. The CDR3 DNA reads as TGTGCTAGTGGTGTTCAGGTGTGGCAGTTCTTC.